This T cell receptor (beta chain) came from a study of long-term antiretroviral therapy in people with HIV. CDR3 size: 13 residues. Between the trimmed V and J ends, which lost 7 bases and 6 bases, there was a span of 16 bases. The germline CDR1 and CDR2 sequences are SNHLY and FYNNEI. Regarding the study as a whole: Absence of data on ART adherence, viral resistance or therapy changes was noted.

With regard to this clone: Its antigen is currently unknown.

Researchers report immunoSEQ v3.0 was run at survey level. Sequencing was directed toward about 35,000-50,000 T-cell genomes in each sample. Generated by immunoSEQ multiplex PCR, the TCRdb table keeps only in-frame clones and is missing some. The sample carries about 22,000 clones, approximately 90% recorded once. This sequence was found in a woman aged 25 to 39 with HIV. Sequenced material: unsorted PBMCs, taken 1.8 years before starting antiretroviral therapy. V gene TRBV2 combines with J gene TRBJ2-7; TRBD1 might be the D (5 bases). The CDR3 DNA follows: TGTGCCAGCAATCAGGGCATTCTCTCCGAGCAGTACTTC. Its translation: CASNQGILSEQYF.